The 9 T cell receptor beta chains in this list originate from one sample, sequenced in a study of cytomegalovirus exposure and HLA in healthy donors. 60 Vbeta and 13 Jbeta primers were used in PCR. Method: immunoSEQ multiplex PCR; TCRdb's copy keeps in-frame clones and lacks some. Of some 130,000 clones detected, roughly 74% appear once; the ten largest clones hold almost 6%. The source material was PBMCs. These receptors all stem from a woman between 50 and 59 years old in good health and CMV-seropositive.

Points on this clone: Distinct nucleotide sequences in the sample also encode this CDR3. This chain links TRBV2 with TRBJ1-5; D unresolved. This CDR3 is built from 13 residues. Germline V CDR1 and CDR2: SNHLY, FYNNEI. Deletions cut 7 bases from V and 1 base from J, with 8 bases between. Here the CDR3 reads CASKRESNQPQHF. The CDR3 coding sequence is TGTGCCAGCAAACGTGAGAGCAATCAGCCCCAGCATTTT.

This chain links TRBV25-1 with TRBJ2-7, with D tentatively TRBD2 (6 bases). Germline lookup yields CDR1 MGHDK and CDR2 SYGVNS. V shed 6 bases and J shed 3 bases, with 6 bases lying between them. This CDR3 region has 11 residues. CDR3 bases: TGTGCCAGCAGGGGGGGCTACGAGCAGTACTTC. The encoded protein is CASRGGYEQYF.

The J gene is TRBJ2-7, the V gene TRBV18; 10 bases match TRBD2. Germline V gene data show CDR1 as KGHSH and CDR2 as LQKENI. This CDR3 has 14 amino acids. The junction had 11 bases not matched to a gene; V was cut back by 3 bases and J by 12 bases. CDR3 nucleotide sequence: TGTGCCAGCTCACCGGGACTAGCGTGGAATTCAGCGTACTTC. Amino acids: CASSPGLAWNSAYF.

The chain employs TRBV11-2 and TRBJ1-6, with 7 bases lining up with TRBD1. Germline lookup yields CDR1 SGHAT and CDR2 FQNNGV. V shed 7 bases and J 7 bases; nucleotides not matched to a gene: 4. The CDR3 consists of 13 residues. The CDR3 DNA follows: TGTGCCAGCACCCGACAGGGCAATTCACCCCTCCACTTT. Residues: CASTRQGNSPLHF.

This clone was recorded a few times. The chain recombines TRBV5-4 with TRBJ2-2, with 8 bases lining up with TRBD2. The CDR3 is made up of 13 amino acids. Germline V lookup: CDR1 SGHNT, CDR2 YYREEE (reference sequence). Trimming at V came to 4 bases and at J to 7 bases, leaving 3 bases not matched to a gene. CDR3 nucleotide sequence: TGTGCCAGCAGCCCGGGAGGGATCGGGGAGCTGTTTTTT. It codes for CASSPGGIGELFF.

This chain connects TRBV5-4 to TRBJ2-2; 7 bases agree with TRBD2. CDR3 length: 17 residues. The ends lost 0 bases at V and 1 base at J; junction bases unmatched: 6. Per the germline V gene, CDR1 is SGHNT and CDR2 is YYREEE (reference sequence). The CDR3 DNA reads TGTGCCAGCAGCTTGGCCGGGACTACCAGGAACACCGGGGAGCTGTTTTTT. Protein product: CASSLAGTTRNTGELFF.

The CDR3 reads CASSPDGWRQFF. CDR3 nucleotides: TGTGCCAGCAGCCCCGATGGGTGGAGACAGTTCTTC. V is TRBV7-7 and J is TRBJ2-1; D gene unclear. This CDR3 is 12 amino acids long. CDR1 is SSHAT and CDR2 is FNYEAQ in the germline V gene (reference sequence). Trimming shortened V by 5 bases and J by 13 bases, and 15 bases separated the two germline ends.

V is TRBV2 and J is TRBJ2-7; 8 bases line up with TRBD1. This CDR3 has 15 residues. In germline, CDR1 is SNHLY, CDR2 FYNNEI. The J segment lost 5 bases and the V segment lost 5 bases, leaving 11 bases of the junction unmatched. The CDR3 DNA is TGTGCCAGCAGTCCCGGGCAGGGGGCTCCCCACGAGCAGTACTTC. It encodes CASSPGQGAPHEQYF.

This clone was recorded only once. The V and J genes are TRBV5-1 and TRBJ2-2, with a possible D match to TRBD2 (6 bases). V gave up 0 bases and J gave up 5 bases, with 11 bases separating them. The CDR3 consists of 15 residues. Germline V gives CDR1 SGHRS, CDR2 YFSETQ. In nucleotides, the CDR3 is TGCGCCAGCAGCTTGGTGCGGGGCTCGACCGGGGAGCTGTTTTTT. Protein product: CASSLVRGSTGELFF.